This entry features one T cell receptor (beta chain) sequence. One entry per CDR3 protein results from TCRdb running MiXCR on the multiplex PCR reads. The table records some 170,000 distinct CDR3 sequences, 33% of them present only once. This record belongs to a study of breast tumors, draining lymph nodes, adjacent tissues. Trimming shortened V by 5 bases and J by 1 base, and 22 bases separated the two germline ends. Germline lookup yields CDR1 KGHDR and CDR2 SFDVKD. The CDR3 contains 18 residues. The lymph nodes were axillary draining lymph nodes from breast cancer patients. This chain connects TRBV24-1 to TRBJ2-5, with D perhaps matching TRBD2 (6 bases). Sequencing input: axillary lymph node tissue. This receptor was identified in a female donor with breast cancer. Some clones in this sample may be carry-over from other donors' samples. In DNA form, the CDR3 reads TGTGCCACCAGTGGGGGTGCGGGATTGTACAGTCCCCAAGAGACCCAGTACTTC. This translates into CATSGGAGLYSPQETQYF.